One and the same sample provided the 17 T cell receptor beta chains below, sequenced in a study of CD8 T cells in ankylosing spondylitis. TCRdb reprocessed the 5' RACE reads with MiXCR, giving one entry per CDR3 protein. The table records approximately 110,000 distinct CDR3 sequences, 24% of them present only once. Specimen: synovial fluid, either unsorted or a sorted T cell fraction (not recorded which). The source of these receptors is a male donor with ankylosing spondylitis.

This clonotype occurred a few times. The chain has TRBV20-1 and TRBJ2-5, with D perhaps TRBD2 (5 bases). CDR1 is DFQATT, CDR2 SNEGSKA, per germline (reference sequence). There are 14 residues in the CDR3. Trimming took off 2 bases at V and 3 bases at J, with 13 bases between the two ends. CDR3 in DNA: TGCAGTGCTAGATCTTCCACTAGGAAAGAGACCCAGTACTTC. Protein sequence: CSARSSTRKETQYF.

The V call is TRBV6-5, the J call TRBJ2-3; TRBD2 agrees at 12 bases. Per germline, CDR1 MNHEY and CDR2 SVGAGI. Trimming cost V 6 bases and J 5 bases; bases outside gene matches: 9. This CDR3 spans 16 amino acids. The CDR3 reads CASSYKLAGGRDTQYF. The CDR3 coding sequence is TGTGCCAGCAGCTACAAACTAGCGGGAGGACGAGATACGCAGTATTTT.

The rearrangement links TRBV10-3 to TRBJ2-3; 7 bases line up with TRBD1. The CDR3 loop spans 15 amino acids. CDR1 ENHRY and CDR2 SYGVKD come from the germline V gene. V gave up 4 bases and J gave up 3 bases; unmatched junction bases: 7. CDR3: CAISGWGTATDTQYF. The CDR3 DNA reads as TGTGCCATCAGTGGGTGGGGGACAGCAACAGATACGCAGTATTTT.

The genes are TRBV15 and TRBJ2-1; no clear D gene. Germline CDR1 is LNHNV and CDR2 is YYDKDF (reference sequence). V was shortened by 0 bases and J by 5 bases, with 14 bases between the two germline ends. The length of the CDR3 is 16 residues. The CDR3 loop is CATSREMLELHNEQFF. CDR3 coding DNA: TGTGCCACCAGCAGAGAGATGCTAGAGCTTCACAATGAGCAGTTCTTC.

This clonotype came up a few times. This sequence joins TRBV7-2 and TRBJ2-1; TRBD1 is a possible D gene (7 bases). This CDR3 spans 16 amino acids. The V and J ends lost 2 bases and 3 bases respectively, with 14 bases between them. CDR1 is SGHTA, CDR2 FQGNSA, per germline. This CDR3 is CASSLSTGTLYNEQFF. CDR3 bases: TGTGCCAGCAGCTTATCGACAGGGACTCTCTACAATGAGCAGTTCTTC.

J is TRBJ2-2 and V is TRBV5-4; tentatively, D is TRBD2 (5 bases). The CDR3 has 19 amino acids. The germline gives CDR1 SGHNT, CDR2 YYREEE (reference sequence). Trimming took off 0 bases at V and 1 base at J, with 19 bases between the two ends. This CDR3 is CASSLVERRSPLNTGELFF. For the CDR3, the DNA is TGTGCCAGCAGCTTGGTGGAGAGGAGGTCTCCCCTGAACACCGGGGAGCTGTTTTTT.

At least ten counts were recorded for this clonotype. The chain has TRBV9 and TRBJ2-3; the match to TRBD2 covers 7 bases. CDR3 size: 15 residues. Germline V gene data show CDR1 as SGDLS and CDR2 as YYNGEE. Trimming removed 4 bases from V and 4 bases from J; junction bases left unmatched: 9. The CDR3 region is CASSPRGGGPDTQYF. The CDR3 DNA reads TGTGCCAGCAGCCCCCGTGGCGGGGGACCAGATACGCAGTATTTT.

The V and J genes are TRBV7-9 and TRBJ2-1; D may be TRBD2 (5 bases). CDR3 length: 13 amino acids. The V gene lost 4 bases and the J gene lost 8 bases, with 12 bases spanning the gap. Germline V gene lookup returns CDR1 SEHNR and CDR2 FQNEAQ (reference sequence). The CDR3 region is CASSSHFGDEQFF. In DNA form, the CDR3 reads TGTGCCAGCAGCTCTCATTTCGGGGATGAGCAGTTCTTC.

The V and J genes are TRBV18 and TRBJ2-5; D is perhaps TRBD2 (5 bases). The CDR3 spans 13 residues. Deletions cut 6 bases from V and 3 bases from J, with 11 bases between. CDR1 is KGHSH, CDR2 LQKENI, per germline. The CDR3 sequence: CASSGGLEETQYF. CDR3 nucleotides: TGTGCCAGCTCCGGCGGGCTCGAAGAGACCCAGTACTTC.

This rearrangement joins TRBV25-1 to TRBJ2-3; D assignment may be TRBD1 or TRBD2 (5 bases each). Germline lookup yields CDR1 MGHDK and CDR2 SYGVNS. This CDR3 comprises 16 residues. The V and J ends lost 3 bases and 1 base respectively, with 14 bases between them. The CDR3 DNA reads as TGTGCCAGCAGTGAGAACCGGGACCGCCGCACAGATACGCAGTATTTT. It codes for CASSENRDRRTDTQYF.

The chain carries TRBV5-1 and TRBJ2-6, with 8 nucleotides matching TRBD1. Germline CDR1 is SGHRS and CDR2 is YFSETQ. The CDR3 runs to 18 residues. J lost 1 base, V lost 0 bases, and 6 bases had no gene match. The CDR3 DNA reads as TGCGCCAGCAGCTTGGCCGGACAGGGTCATTCTGGGGCCAACGTCCTGACTTTC. Encoded protein: CASSLAGQGHSGANVLTF. The complete variable domain, with remaining parts taken from reference TRBV5-1 and TRBJ2-6, reads KAGVTQTPRYLIKTRGQQVTLSCSPISGHRSVSWYQQTPGQGLQFLFEYFSETQRNKGNFPGRFSGRQFSNSRSEMNVSTLELGDSALYLCASSLAGQGHSGANVLTFGAGSRLTVL.

The gene calls are TRBV29-1 and TRBJ2-3; no clear D gene. V lost 3 bases and J lost 0, with 4 bases in between. CDR3 size: 12 residues. In germline, CDR1 is SQVTM, CDR2 ANQGSEA. The DNA for the CDR3 is TGCAGCGTTGATGACAGCACAGATACGCAGTATTTT. Translation: CSVDDSTDTQYF.

This clonotype was seen many times. The gene calls are TRBV2 and TRBJ1-1, with D possibly being TRBD1 (5 bases). V lost 8 bases, J lost 3 bases, and 16 bases lay in between. Germline CDR1 SNHLY, CDR2 FYNNEI. CDR3 length: 14 amino acids. The CDR3 DNA follows: TGTGCCAGCTCTAGGGGAGGGTCTCACACTGAAGCTTTCTTT. Protein: CASSRGGSHTEAFF.

The rearrangement links TRBV3-1 to TRBJ1-1; a weak D match, TRBD1 (5 bases). The CDR3 extends over 12 amino acids. V lost 4 bases to trimming and J lost 10 bases, with 13 bases between them. Germline lookup yields CDR1 LGHDT and CDR2 YNNKEL (reference sequence). CDR3: CASSLRQGGAFF. Here the CDR3 DNA reads TGTGCCAGCAGCCTCCGGCAGGGAGGAGCTTTCTTT. Supplemented by reference TRBV3-1 and TRBJ1-1, the full variable domain reads DTAVSQTPKYLVTQMGNDKSIKCEQNLGHDTMYWYKQDSKKFLKIMFSYNNKELIINETVPNRFSPKSPDKAHLNLHINSLELGDSAVYFCASSLRQGGAFFGQGTRLTVV.

In its sample, this clonotype was seen many times. The V call is TRBV7-8, the J call TRBJ2-2; D is perhaps TRBD2 (7 bases). CDR1 and CDR2 (germline): SGHVS, FQNEAQ. V lost 7 bases and J 3 bases, leaving 15 bases between the germline ends. The CDR3 loop spans 15 amino acids. The CDR3 DNA follows: TGTGCCAGCACCAAGGAAGGGGGGGACACCGGGGAGCTGTTTTTT. Its translation is CASTKEGGDTGELFF.

Only a few counts were recorded for this clonotype. The chain combines TRBV5-1 with TRBJ2-2, with D possibly being TRBD1 (6 bases). Trimming shortened V by 7 bases and J by 2 bases, and 12 bases separated the two germline ends. The germline gives CDR1 SGHRS, CDR2 YFSETQ. This CDR3 spans 14 amino acids. The CDR3 here is CASGDKVNTGELFF. The CDR3 DNA is TGCGCCAGCGGGGACAAAGTAAACACCGGGGAGCTGTTTTTT. Supplemented by reference TRBV5-1 and TRBJ2-2, the full variable domain reads KAGVTQTPRYLIKTRGQQVTLSCSPISGHRSVSWYQQTPGQGLQFLFEYFSETQRNKGNFPGRFSGRQFSNSRSEMNVSTLELGDSALYLCASGDKVNTGELFFGEGSRLTVL.

The chain is built from TRBV5-1 and TRBJ2-3; no clear D. The CDR3 length is 16 residues. V lost 0 bases, J lost 2 bases, and 13 bases lay in between. Per the germline V gene, CDR1 is SGHRS and CDR2 is YFSETQ. CDR3 in DNA: TGCGCCAGCAGCTTGGAGGCAGGCAAGTCCACAGATACGCAGTATTTT. As protein: CASSLEAGKSTDTQYF.